The T cell receptor (beta chain) described here comes from a study of response to subunit inactivated influenza vaccine. Study-wide points: Every seasonal influenza vaccination brings in few new T cells, the authors suggested.

The CDR3 has 13 amino acids. Between the trimmed V and J ends, which lost 6 bases and 8 bases, there was a span of 16 bases. The germline CDR1 and CDR2 sequences are MNHNS and SASEGT. TCRdb recomputed calls from the RT-PCR reads with MiXCR, one row per CDR3 protein. The sample includes 400,000 to 650,000 distinct CDR3 sequences, more than 7% of them seen just once. In its sample, this clonotype was seen a few times. Antigen specificity is unknown. The origin of this receptor is a man between 50 and 70 years old who received an inactivated influenza vaccine. The chain couples TRBV6-1 to TRBJ1-2; D is unresolved. The source was PBMCs from blood, collected less than 25 months after vaccination. In DNA form, the CDR3 reads TGTGCCAGCAGCCAACCGCGACGAGCCGGCTACACCTTC. It yields the protein CASSQPRRAGYTF.